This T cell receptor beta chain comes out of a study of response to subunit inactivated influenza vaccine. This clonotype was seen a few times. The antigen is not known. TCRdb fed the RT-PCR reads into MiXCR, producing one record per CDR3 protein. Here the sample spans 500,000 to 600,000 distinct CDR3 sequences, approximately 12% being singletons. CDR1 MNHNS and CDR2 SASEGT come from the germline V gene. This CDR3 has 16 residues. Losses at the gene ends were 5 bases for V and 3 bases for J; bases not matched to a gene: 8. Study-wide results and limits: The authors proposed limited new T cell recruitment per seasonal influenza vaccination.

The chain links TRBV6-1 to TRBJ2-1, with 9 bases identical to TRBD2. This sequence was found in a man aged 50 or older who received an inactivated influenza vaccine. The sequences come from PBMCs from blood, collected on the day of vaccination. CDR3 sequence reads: CASSRLSGGLYNEQFF. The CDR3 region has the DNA TGTGCCAGCAGTCGACTTAGCGGGGGCCTCTACAATGAGCAGTTCTTC.